The 24 T cell receptor beta chains given below trace back to one sample, sequenced in a study of blood T cell repertoires in COVID-19. The method was immunoSEQ multiplex PCR; TCRdb's version includes in-frame clones alone and lacks a portion of them. The repertoire holds about 130,000 clones, with 70% to 80% as singletons. Sequences were obtained from peripheral blood. The receptors come from a human donor in a cohort sampled during active COVID-19.

The J gene is TRBJ1-4, the V gene TRBV23-1, with D maybe TRBD1 (6 bases). TRBV23-1 has ORF status, its function being uncertain. Trimming shortened V by 0 bases and J by 10 bases, and 9 bases separated the two germline ends. The CDR3 sequence is 13 residues long. The chain's CDR3 is CASSQSRGGKLFF. In nucleotides, the CDR3 is TGCGCCAGCAGTCAATCACGAGGGGGAAAACTGTTTTTT.

This clone is a singleton in its sample. The chain links TRBV3-1 (or the pseudogene TRBV3-2) to TRBJ2-1; D might be TRBD2 (7 bases). V was trimmed by 0 bases and J by 4 bases, leaving 10 bases between them. This CDR3 has 15 residues. Per the germline V gene, CDR1 is LGHDT and CDR2 is YNNKEL (reference sequence). The CDR3 region has the DNA TGTGCCAGCAGCCAAGACGGGGGGCGGTACAATGAGCAGTTCTTC. Translating gives CASSQDGGRYNEQFF.

This clone was detected only a few times. The same CDR3 arises from other DNA sequences in this sample as well. This sequence joins TRBV5-1 and TRBJ2-2, with a tentative D call TRBD1 (6 bases). The germline gives CDR1 SGHRS, CDR2 YFSETQ. The CDR3 is made up of 13 amino acids. The germline V and J ends were trimmed by 3 bases and 3 bases, with 6 bases remaining between them. The CDR3 sequence is CASSYRDTGELFF. DNA of the CDR3: TGCGCCAGCAGCTACAGGGACACCGGGGAGCTGTTTTTT. Supplemented by reference TRBV5-1 and TRBJ2-2, the full variable domain reads KAGVTQTPRYLIKTRGQQVTLSCSPISGHRSVSWYQQTPGQGLQFLFEYFSETQRNKGNFPGRFSGRQFSNSRSEMNVSTLELGDSALYLCASSYRDTGELFFGEGSRLTVL.

The rearrangement joins TRBV18 to TRBJ1-4; no reliable D call. V gave up 2 bases and J gave up 0 bases, with 13 bases separating them. The CDR3 consists of 17 residues. The germline V gene encodes CDR1 KGHSH and CDR2 LQKENI. CDR3 region: CASSPGGMVATNEKLFF. In DNA, the CDR3 is TGTGCCAGCTCACCAGGAGGGATGGTTGCAACTAATGAAAAACTGTTTTTT.

The chain combines TRBV6-6 with TRBJ2-5; D gene uncertain. Deletions cut 2 bases from V and 3 bases from J, with 4 bases between. CDR1 and CDR2 (germline): MNHNY, SVGAGI (reference sequence). The CDR3 totals 12 residues. CDR3 loop: CASSYVKETQYF. DNA for the CDR3: TGTGCCAGCAGTTACGTAAAAGAGACCCAGTACTTC.

The DNA for the CDR3 is TGTGCCAGCAGTGATGACAGCAACCGATATGGCTACACCTTC. It specifies CASSDDSNRYGYTF. The V and J genes are TRBV2 and TRBJ1-2; TRBD1 might be the D (5 bases). Trimming took 3 bases from V and 5 from J, leaving 13 bases between them. The CDR3 spans 14 residues. Germline values: CDR1 SNHLY, CDR2 FYNNEI.

This sequence joins TRBV2 and TRBJ2-7, with 7 bases that match TRBD2. After removal of 6 bases from V and 5 bases from J, the junction contained 7 bases not matched to a gene. The CDR3 length is 13 residues. Germline V gene sequence: CDR1 SNHLY, CDR2 FYNNEI. The CDR3 sequence: CASRKSAGDEQYF. In nucleotides, the CDR3 is TGTGCCAGCAGGAAGTCCGCGGGGGACGAGCAGTACTTC.

J is TRBJ2-6 and V is TRBV15; D is possibly TRBD2 (5 bases). The germline V and J ends were trimmed by 2 bases and 1 base, with 12 bases remaining between them. Germline loops: CDR1 LNHNV, CDR2 YYDKDF (reference sequence). The CDR3 spans 17 residues. Written as DNA, the CDR3 is TGTGCCACCAGCAGACCCAAGTCGGGGTCTGGGGCCAACGTCCTGACTTTC. It codes for CATSRPKSGSGANVLTF.

The chain employs TRBV5-4 and TRBJ2-6; unclear D gene. Germline values: CDR1 SGHNT, CDR2 YYREEE (reference sequence). Trimming pared 4 bases from V and 0 bases from J, leaving 11 bases between. This CDR3 comprises 16 residues. The CDR3 protein is CASSAPTYSGANVLTF. Here the CDR3 DNA reads TGTGCCAGCAGCGCCCCAACATACTCTGGGGCCAACGTCCTGACTTTC.

This clone has a handful of counts. The chain employs TRBV7-6 and TRBJ1-1; tentatively, D is TRBD1 (5 bases). The germline CDR1 and CDR2 sequences are SGHVS and FNYEAQ. The CDR3 extends over 15 amino acids. Trimming cost V 4 bases and J 1 base, with 13 bases left between them. The CDR3: CASSSAGRTNTEAFF. Here the CDR3 DNA reads TGTGCCAGCAGCTCGGCAGGGCGGACGAACACTGAAGCTTTCTTT.

V and J are TRBV27 and TRBJ2-7; 9 bases match TRBD1. Germline CDR1 and CDR2: MNHEY and SMNVEV (reference sequence). V was pared by 5 bases and J by 5 bases, with 10 bases of the junction left unmatched. The CDR3 extends over 15 amino acids. This chain's CDR3 is CASSPGDRVSHEQYF. The CDR3, as DNA: TGTGCCAGCAGTCCTGGGGACAGGGTCAGCCACGAGCAGTACTTC.

This sequence joins TRBV30 and TRBJ1-1, with D unclear. There are 14 residues in the CDR3. V was cut by 3 bases and J by 1 base, with 12 bases left in between. Germline V gives CDR1 GTSNPN, CDR2 SVGIG (reference sequence). Here the CDR3 DNA reads TGTGCCTGGAGCCTGACATCCTCGAACACTGAAGCTTTCTTT. Residues: CAWSLTSSNTEAFF. Looking up the rest from reference TRBV30 and TRBJ1-1 gives the full variable domain: SQTIHQWPATLVQPVGSPLSLECTVEGTSNPNLYWYRQAAGRGLQLLFYSVGIGQISSEVPQNLSASRPQDRQFILSSKKLLLSDSGFYLCAWSLTSSNTEAFFGQGTRLTVV.

The chain carries TRBV12-1 and TRBJ1-2. TRBV12-1 has pseudogene status. There are 14 residues in the CDR3. The CDR3 nucleotides are TGTGCCAGCATCACATGGAGGGCAGGCTATGGCTACACCTTC. It codes for CASITWRAGYGYTF.

V and J are TRBV5-4 and TRBJ1-5, with D tentatively TRBD1 (5 bases). There are 15 residues in the CDR3. V was trimmed by 3 bases and J by 2 bases, leaving 12 bases between them. Germline V CDR1 and CDR2: SGHNT, YYREEE (reference sequence). CDR3 region: CASSSGGGGNQPQHF. CDR3 sequence (DNA): TGTGCCAGCAGCTCTGGAGGAGGGGGCAATCAGCCCCAGCATTTT.

The chain employs TRBV27 and TRBJ2-7; 8 bases are shared with TRBD1. The V and J ends lost 2 bases and 5 bases, in that order; junction bases with no gene match: 5. The CDR3 sequence is 14 residues long. The germline CDR1 and CDR2 sequences are MNHEY and SMNVEV (reference sequence). Here the CDR3 DNA reads TGTGCCAGCAGTTTAAGAGGGACAGGTGACGAGCAGTACTTC. It translates to CASSLRGTGDEQYF.

The chain links TRBV29-1 to TRBJ2-7; 8 positions match TRBD2. This CDR3 contains 14 residues. The V gene end was trimmed by 0 bases and the J gene end by 5 bases; junction bases not matched to a gene: 6. Germline-derived CDR1 and CDR2 are SQVTM and ANQGSEA. For the CDR3, the DNA is TGCAGCGTTGAAGAGGGACGGGGGGGGAACGAGCAGTACTTC. Translated, it gives CSVEEGRGGNEQYF.

This chain connects TRBV7-2 to TRBJ2-7, with 11 bases matching TRBD2. Germline lookup yields CDR1 SGHTA and CDR2 FQGNSA. This CDR3 is built from 15 residues. V was clipped by 5 bases and J by 4 bases; unmatched bases: 7. The CDR3 is CASSLLLAGGYEQYF. The DNA of the CDR3 is TGTGCCAGCAGCCTTCTCCTAGCGGGAGGTTACGAGCAGTACTTC. Full variable domain (missing parts from reference TRBV7-2 and TRBJ2-7): GAGVSQSPSNKVTEKGKDVELRCDPISGHTALYWYRQSLGQGLEFLIYFQGNSAPDKSGLPSDRFSAERTGGSVSTLTIQRTQQEDSAVYLCASSLLLAGGYEQYFGPGTRLTVT.

The rearrangement links TRBV6-1 to TRBJ2-7; 9 nucleotides line up with TRBD1. CDR3 length: 14 amino acids. CDR1 and CDR2 from the germline V gene are MNHNS and SASEGT. V lost 2 bases and J lost 6; bases outside the gene matches: 5. CDR3 sequence (DNA): TGTGCCAGCAGTGAATGGGACAGGGTCGGCGAGCAGTACTTC. Its translation: CASSEWDRVGEQYF.

This chain links TRBV3-1 (or the pseudogene TRBV3-2) with TRBJ2-5, with 8 bases identical to TRBD1. The V gene's germline CDR1 is LGHDT and CDR2 YNNKEL (reference sequence). V dropped 4 bases and J dropped 5; count of bases not matched to a gene: 6. The CDR3 sequence is 14 residues long. CDR3 sequence (DNA): TGTGCCAGCAGCCGGGGAGACAGGGGTGAGACCCAGTACTTC. It specifies CASSRGDRGETQYF.

This chain links TRBV7-9 with TRBJ2-7, with D perhaps TRBD1 (5 bases). The CDR3 has 12 amino acids. V was cut by 5 bases and J by 3 bases, with 8 bases left in between. Germline CDR1 and CDR2: SEHNR and FQNEAQ (reference sequence). The CDR3, as DNA: TGTGCCAGCAGCGGCGACAGCTACGAGCAGTACTTC. It yields the protein CASSGDSYEQYF.

The rearrangement uses TRBV18 and TRBJ2-7, with D possibly being TRBD2 (6 bases). Per the germline V gene, CDR1 is KGHSH and CDR2 is LQKENI. The CDR3 has 14 amino acids. V lost 3 bases and J lost 0, with 9 bases in between. The CDR3 spells CASSPAGNSYEQYF. CDR3 nucleotides: TGTGCCAGCTCACCGGCGGGAAACTCCTACGAGCAGTACTTC.

The chain joins TRBV9 to TRBJ1-2; 12 bases are a match to TRBD1. Looked up from germline, CDR1 is SGDLS and CDR2 is YYNGEE. This CDR3 contains 15 residues. V lost 3 bases and J lost 8; bases outside the gene matches: 8. The CDR3 loop reads CASSGPGQGAEGYTF. The CDR3 nucleotides are TGTGCCAGCAGCGGCCCGGGACAGGGGGCGGAGGGCTACACCTTC.

This clone was seen a few times. The rearrangement joins TRBV10-1 to TRBJ1-4, with TRBD1 as a possible D gene (6 bases). Germline V gives CDR1 WNHNN, CDR2 SYGVQD (reference sequence). The length of the CDR3 is 16 residues. Trimming removed 0 bases from V and 8 bases from J, with 16 bases in between. This CDR3 reads CASSESVGQAGEKLFF. CDR3 DNA sequence: TGCGCCAGCAGTGAGTCGGTGGGACAAGCGGGGGAAAAACTGTTTTTT.

This clone was seen a single time. The rearrangement links TRBV28 to TRBJ1-2, with 8 nucleotides matching TRBD1. Trimming removed 1 base from V and 4 bases from J; junction bases left unmatched: 17. The CDR3 length is 19 residues. In germline, CDR1 is MDHEN, CDR2 SYDVKM. CDR3 sequence: CASSLFSPRGRDAVYGYTF. The CDR3 DNA reads TGTGCCAGCAGTTTATTCTCTCCCAGGGGGCGCGATGCGGTCTATGGCTACACCTTC.